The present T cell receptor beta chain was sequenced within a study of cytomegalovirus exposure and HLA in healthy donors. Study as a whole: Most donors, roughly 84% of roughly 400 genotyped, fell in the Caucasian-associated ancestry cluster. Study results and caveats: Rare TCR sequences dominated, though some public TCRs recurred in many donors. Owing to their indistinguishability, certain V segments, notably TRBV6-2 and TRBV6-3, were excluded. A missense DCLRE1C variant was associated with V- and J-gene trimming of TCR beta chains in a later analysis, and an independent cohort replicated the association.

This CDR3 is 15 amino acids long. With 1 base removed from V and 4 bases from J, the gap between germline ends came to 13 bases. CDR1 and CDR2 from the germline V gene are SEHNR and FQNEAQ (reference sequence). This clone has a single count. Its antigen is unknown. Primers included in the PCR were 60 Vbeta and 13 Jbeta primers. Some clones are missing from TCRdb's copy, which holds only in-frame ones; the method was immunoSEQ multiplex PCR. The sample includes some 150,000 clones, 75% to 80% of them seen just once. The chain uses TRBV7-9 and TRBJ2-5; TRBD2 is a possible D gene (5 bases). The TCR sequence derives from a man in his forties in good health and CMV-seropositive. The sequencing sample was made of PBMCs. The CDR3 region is CASSLEGGAGETQYF. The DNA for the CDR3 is TGTGCCAGCAGCTTAGAAGGCGGCGCGGGAGAGACCCAGTACTTC.